Only one count was recorded for the clone carrying this T cell receptor (beta chain). Its cognate antigen is unknown. The CDR3 length is 10 residues. These data are taken from a study of graft-versus-host responses after intestinal transplantation. Study-level information: Among the recipients, all got anti-thymocyte globulin induction and then tacrolimus and steroids for about 3 years. Study conclusions and caveats: Some GvH clones were seen earlier in gut or blood, suggesting intestinal origin. Maximum circulating GvH clone levels tracked with early post-transplant HvG decreases. The study found high graft-versus-host to host-versus-graft clonal ratios in allografts of patients with graft-donor T cell macrochimerism.

Sequenced by immunoSEQ multiplex PCR; TCRdb stores in-frame clones only, minus some. The sample contains about 120,000 clones, about nine tenths of which appear only once. The sequences come from unstimulated CD4+ T cells sorted from spleen or lymph node cells, collected before intestinal transplant. The chain employs TRBV1 and TRBJ2-3; whether TRBD1, the table's D call, matches the DNA was not checked. TRBV1 is reported as a pseudogene. This receptor was identified in a human donor who received an intestinal transplant. Written as DNA, the CDR3 is TGCACCAGCAGCGGGGCGACGCAGTATTTT. As protein: CTSSGATQYF.